This T cell receptor beta chain came from a study of shared clonotypes between healthy human individuals. This was a deep-level run. The method was immunoSEQ multiplex PCR; TCRdb's version includes in-frame clones alone and lacks a portion of them. The table has about 2.2 million clones, just over 90% seen once; the top ten hold about 1.8%. Germline V gene data show CDR1 as SSHAT and CDR2 as FNYEAQ (reference sequence). The CDR3 totals 13 residues. Trimming removed 0 bases at V and 3 bases at J, with 6 bases between. Naive-designated CD8 cells lacked CD45RO, were positively enriched for CCR7, and omitted terminally differentiated effector memory CD45RA+ cells. Within Nashville, Tennessee resided all donors, each a Caucasian adult.

The receptor's source is a man younger than 30 in good health. Some clones in this sample may be carry-over from other donors' samples. Material: naive CD8+ T cells from PBMCs. The chain employs TRBV7-7 and TRBJ2-7, with unresolved D. CDR3 loop: CASSLALGYEQYF. CDR3 nucleotides: TGTGCCAGCAGCTTAGCGCTTGGCTACGAGCAGTACTTC.